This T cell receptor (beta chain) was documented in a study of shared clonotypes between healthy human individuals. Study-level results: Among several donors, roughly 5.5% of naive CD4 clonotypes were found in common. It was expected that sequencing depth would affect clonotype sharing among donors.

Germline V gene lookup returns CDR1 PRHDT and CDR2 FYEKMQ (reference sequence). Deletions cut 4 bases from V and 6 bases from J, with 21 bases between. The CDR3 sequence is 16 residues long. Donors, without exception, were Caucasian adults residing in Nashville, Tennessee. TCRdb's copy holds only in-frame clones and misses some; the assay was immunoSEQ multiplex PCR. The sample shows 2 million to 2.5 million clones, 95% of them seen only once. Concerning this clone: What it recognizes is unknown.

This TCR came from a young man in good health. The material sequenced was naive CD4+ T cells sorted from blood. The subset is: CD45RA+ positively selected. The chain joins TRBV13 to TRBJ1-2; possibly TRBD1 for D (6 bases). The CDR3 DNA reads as TGTGCCAGCAGCTCTAGGGGTCTTACAGGGTCGAATGGCTACACCTTC. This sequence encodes CASSSRGLTGSNGYTF. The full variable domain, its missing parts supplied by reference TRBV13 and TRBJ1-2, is AAGVIQSPRHLIKEKRETATLKCYPIPRHDTVYWYQQGPGQDPQFLISFYEKMQSDKGSIPDRFSAQQFSDYHSELNMSSLELGDSALYFCASSSRGLTGSNGYTFGSGTRLTVV.